Described below is a single T cell receptor (beta chain) sequence and its context. These data are taken from a study of T cell changes during pregnancy in multiple sclerosis. The CDR3 runs 18 residues. The germline gives CDR1 SEHNR, CDR2 FQNEAQ (reference sequence). J was trimmed by 4 bases and V by 4 bases; bases with no gene match: 15. The data were produced by immunoSEQ multiplex PCR, yet TCRdb's version contains in-frame clones alone and is incomplete. The data show some 30,000 clones, about 90% seen once. This TCR was sampled from a female donor in good health, enrolled as a control in a pregnancy study. The chain has TRBV7-9 and TRBJ2-5; the match to TRBD2 covers 10 bases. The source material was peripheral blood, sampled in the first trimester of pregnancy. This chain's CDR3 is CASSSTLPGTSVLETQYF. The CDR3 coding sequence is TGTGCCAGCAGCTCTACTTTACCCGGGACTAGCGTTCTAGAGACCCAGTACTTC.